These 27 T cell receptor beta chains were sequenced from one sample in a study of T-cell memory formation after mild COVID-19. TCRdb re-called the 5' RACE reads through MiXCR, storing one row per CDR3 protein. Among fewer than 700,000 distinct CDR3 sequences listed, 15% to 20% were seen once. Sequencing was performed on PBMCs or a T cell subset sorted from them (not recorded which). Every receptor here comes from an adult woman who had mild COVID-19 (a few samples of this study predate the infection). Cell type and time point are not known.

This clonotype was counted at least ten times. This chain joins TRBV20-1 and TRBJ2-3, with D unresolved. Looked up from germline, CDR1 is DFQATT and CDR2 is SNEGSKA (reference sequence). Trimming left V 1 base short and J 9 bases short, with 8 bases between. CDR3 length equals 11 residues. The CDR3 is CSARGPRTQYF. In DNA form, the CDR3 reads TGCAGTGCTAGAGGGCCCAGAACGCAGTATTTT.

The CDR3, as DNA: TGCAGTGCTAGAGATCGTTCTGGGGCCGATGAAAAACTGTTTTTT. Translation gives CSARDRSGADEKLFF. This chain uses TRBV20-1 with TRBJ1-4; a weak D match, TRBD1 (5 bases). Trimming removed 0 bases at V and 6 bases at J, with 14 bases between. The CDR3 sequence is 15 residues long. CDR1 is DFQATT, CDR2 SNEGSKA, per germline (reference sequence).

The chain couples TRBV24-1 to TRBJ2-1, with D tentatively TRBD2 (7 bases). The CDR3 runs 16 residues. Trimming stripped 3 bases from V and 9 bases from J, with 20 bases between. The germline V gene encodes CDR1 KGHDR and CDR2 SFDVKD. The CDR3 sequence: CATSDMGGQGLGEQFF. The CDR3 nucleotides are TGTGCCACCAGTGATATGGGGGGGCAGGGTCTCGGTGAGCAGTTCTTC.

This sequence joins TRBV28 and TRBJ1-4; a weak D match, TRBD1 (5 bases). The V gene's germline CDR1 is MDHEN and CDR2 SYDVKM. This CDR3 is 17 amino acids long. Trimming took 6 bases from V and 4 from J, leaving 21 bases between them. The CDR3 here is CASSSFGSGLGNEKLFF. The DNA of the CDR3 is TGTGCCAGCAGCAGTTTTGGGTCGGGGCTCGGTAATGAAAAACTGTTTTTT.

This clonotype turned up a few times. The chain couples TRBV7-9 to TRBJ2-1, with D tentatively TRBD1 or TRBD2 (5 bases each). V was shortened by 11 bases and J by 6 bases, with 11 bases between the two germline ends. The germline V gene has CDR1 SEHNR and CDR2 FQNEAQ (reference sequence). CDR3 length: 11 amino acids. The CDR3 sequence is CAGTTGNEQFF. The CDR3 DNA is TGTGCCGGGACGACCGGCAATGAGCAGTTCTTC.

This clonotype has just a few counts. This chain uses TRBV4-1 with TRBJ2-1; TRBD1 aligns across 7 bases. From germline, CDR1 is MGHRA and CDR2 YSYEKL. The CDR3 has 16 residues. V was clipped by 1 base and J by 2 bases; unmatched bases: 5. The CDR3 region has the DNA TGCGCCAGCAGCCAAGCGGGCAGGGGGACCTACAATGAGCAGTTCTTC. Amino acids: CASSQAGRGTYNEQFF.

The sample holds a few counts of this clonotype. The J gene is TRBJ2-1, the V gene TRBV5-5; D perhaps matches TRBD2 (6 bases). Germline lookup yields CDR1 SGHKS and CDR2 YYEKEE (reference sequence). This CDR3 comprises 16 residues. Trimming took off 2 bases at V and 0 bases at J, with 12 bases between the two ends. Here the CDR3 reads CASSFPGLNSYNEQFF. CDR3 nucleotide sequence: TGTGCCAGCAGCTTTCCGGGACTTAACTCCTACAATGAGCAGTTCTTC.

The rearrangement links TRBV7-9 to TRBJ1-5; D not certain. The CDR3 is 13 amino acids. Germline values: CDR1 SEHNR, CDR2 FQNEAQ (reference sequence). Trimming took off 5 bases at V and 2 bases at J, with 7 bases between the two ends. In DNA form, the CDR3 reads TGTGCCAGCAGCCTCTTCGGCAATCAGCCCCAGCATTTT. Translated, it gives CASSLFGNQPQHF.

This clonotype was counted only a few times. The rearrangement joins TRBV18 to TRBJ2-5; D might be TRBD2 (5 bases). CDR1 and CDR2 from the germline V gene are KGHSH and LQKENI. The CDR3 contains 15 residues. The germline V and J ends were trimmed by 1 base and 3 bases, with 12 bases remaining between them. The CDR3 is CASSPRVTREETQYF. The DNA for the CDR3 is TGTGCCAGCTCACCACGAGTTACTAGGGAAGAGACCCAGTACTTC.

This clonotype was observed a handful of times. Here the CDR3 DNA reads TGTGCCAGCAGCTCGACAGGGGGCCATCAGCCCCAGCATTTT. Translated, it gives CASSSTGGHQPQHF. The V call is TRBV7-2, the J call TRBJ1-5; 10 bases map to TRBD1. This CDR3 contains 14 residues. Per germline, CDR1 SGHTA and CDR2 FQGNSA. Trimming cost V 4 bases and J 5 bases; bases outside gene matches: 2.

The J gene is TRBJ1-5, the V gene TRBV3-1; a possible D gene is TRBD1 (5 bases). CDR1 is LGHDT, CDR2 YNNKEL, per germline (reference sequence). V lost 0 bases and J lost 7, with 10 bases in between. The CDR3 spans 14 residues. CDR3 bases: TGTGCCAGCAGCCAAGATATGGGACCACAGCCCCAGCATTTT. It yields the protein CASSQDMGPQPQHF.

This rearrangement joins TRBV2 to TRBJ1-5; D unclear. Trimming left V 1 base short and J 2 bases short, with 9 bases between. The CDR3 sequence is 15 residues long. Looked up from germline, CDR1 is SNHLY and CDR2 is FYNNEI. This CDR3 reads CASSEVDWGNQPQHF. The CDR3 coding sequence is TGTGCCAGCAGTGAAGTAGACTGGGGCAATCAGCCCCAGCATTTT.

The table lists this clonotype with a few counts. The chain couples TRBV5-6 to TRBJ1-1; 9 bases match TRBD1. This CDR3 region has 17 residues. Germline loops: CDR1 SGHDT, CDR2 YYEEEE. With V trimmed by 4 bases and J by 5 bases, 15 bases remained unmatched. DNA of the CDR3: TGTGCCAGCAGCCCGTCCGGGACAGGGTCTTATCTTACTGAAGCTTTCTTT. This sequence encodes CASSPSGTGSYLTEAFF.

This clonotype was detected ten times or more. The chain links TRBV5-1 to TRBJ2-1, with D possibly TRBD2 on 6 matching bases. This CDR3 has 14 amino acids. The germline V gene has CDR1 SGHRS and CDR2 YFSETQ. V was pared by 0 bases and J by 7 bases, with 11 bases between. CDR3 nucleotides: TGCGCCAGCAGCTTGGCGCGGGGCGAGAATGAGCAGTTCTTC. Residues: CASSLARGENEQFF.

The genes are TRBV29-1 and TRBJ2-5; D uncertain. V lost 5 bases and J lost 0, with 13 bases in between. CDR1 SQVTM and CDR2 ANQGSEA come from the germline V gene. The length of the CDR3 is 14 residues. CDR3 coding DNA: TGCAGCGTTTCCCCCCTAACCCACCAAGAGACCCAGTACTTC. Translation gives CSVSPLTHQETQYF.

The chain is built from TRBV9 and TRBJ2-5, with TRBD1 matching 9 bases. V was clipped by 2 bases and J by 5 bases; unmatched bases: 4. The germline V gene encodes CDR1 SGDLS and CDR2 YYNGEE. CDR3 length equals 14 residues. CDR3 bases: TGTGCCAGCAGCGTGCGACAGGGGGGGGAGACCCAGTACTTC. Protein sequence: CASSVRQGGETQYF. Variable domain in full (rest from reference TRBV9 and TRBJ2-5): DSGVTQTPKHLITATGQRVTLRCSPRSGDLSVYWYQQSLDQGLQFLIQYYNGEERAKGNILERFSAQQFPDLHSELNLSSLELGDSALYFCASSVRQGGETQYFGPGTRLLVL.

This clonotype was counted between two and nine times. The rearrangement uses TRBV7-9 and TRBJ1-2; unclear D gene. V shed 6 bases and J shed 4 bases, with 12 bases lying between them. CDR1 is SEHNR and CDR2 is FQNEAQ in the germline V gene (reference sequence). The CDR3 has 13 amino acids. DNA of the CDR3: TGTGCCAGCAGTTCGGACTTCTCCTATGGCTACACCTTC. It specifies CASSSDFSYGYTF. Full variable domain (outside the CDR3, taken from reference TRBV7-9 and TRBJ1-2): DTGVSQNPRHKITKRGQNVTFRCDPISEHNRLYWYRQTLGQGPEFLTYFQNEAQLEKSRLLSDRFSAERPKGSFSTLEIQRTEQGDSAMYLCASSSDFSYGYTFGSGTRLTVV.

CDR3 sequence reads: CASSQTVLYEQYV. Here the CDR3 DNA reads TGCGCCAGCAGCCAAACGGTCCTCTACGAGCAGTACGTC. The chain recombines TRBV4-1 with TRBJ2-7; D not resolved. The CDR3 extends over 13 amino acids. Germline V gene lookup returns CDR1 MGHRA and CDR2 YSYEKL. The V end lost 2 bases, the J end lost 3 bases, and 8 bases lay between the germline ends.

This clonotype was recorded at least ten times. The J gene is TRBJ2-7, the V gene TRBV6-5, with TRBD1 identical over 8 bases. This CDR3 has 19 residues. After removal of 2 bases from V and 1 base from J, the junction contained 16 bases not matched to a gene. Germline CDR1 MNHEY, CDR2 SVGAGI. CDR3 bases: TGTGCCAGCAGTTACGACCCCACCCGGACAGGGAGGATATCCTACGAGCAGTACTTC. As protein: CASSYDPTRTGRISYEQYF.

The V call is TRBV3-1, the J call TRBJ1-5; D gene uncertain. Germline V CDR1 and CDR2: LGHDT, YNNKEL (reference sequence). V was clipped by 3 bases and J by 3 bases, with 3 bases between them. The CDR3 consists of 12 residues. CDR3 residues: CASSQLNQPQHF. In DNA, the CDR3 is TGTGCCAGCAGCCAGCTCAATCAGCCCCAGCATTTT. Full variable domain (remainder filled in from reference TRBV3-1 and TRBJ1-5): DTAVSQTPKYLVTQMGNDKSIKCEQNLGHDTMYWYKQDSKKFLKIMFSYNNKELIINETVPNRFSPKSPDKAHLNLHINSLELGDSAVYFCASSQLNQPQHFGDGTRLSIL.

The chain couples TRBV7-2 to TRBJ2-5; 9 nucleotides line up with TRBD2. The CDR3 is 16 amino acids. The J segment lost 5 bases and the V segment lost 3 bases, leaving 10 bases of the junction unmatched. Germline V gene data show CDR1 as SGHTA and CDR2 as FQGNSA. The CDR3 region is CASSFNLAGTGETQYF. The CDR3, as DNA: TGTGCCAGCAGCTTTAACCTAGCGGGGACCGGGGAGACCCAGTACTTC.

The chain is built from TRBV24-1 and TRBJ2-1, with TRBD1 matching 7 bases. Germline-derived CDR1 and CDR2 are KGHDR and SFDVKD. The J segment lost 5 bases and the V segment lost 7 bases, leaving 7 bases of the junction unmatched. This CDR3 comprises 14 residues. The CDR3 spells CATSLPDRDNEQFF. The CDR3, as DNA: TGTGCCACCAGCCTACCCGACAGGGACAATGAGCAGTTCTTC.

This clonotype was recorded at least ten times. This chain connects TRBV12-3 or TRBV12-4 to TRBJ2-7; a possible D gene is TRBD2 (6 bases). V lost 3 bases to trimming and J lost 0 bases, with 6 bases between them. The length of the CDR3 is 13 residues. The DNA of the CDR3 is TGTGCCAGCAGTTTCGGGAGCTCCTACGAGCAGTACTTC. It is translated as CASSFGSSYEQYF.

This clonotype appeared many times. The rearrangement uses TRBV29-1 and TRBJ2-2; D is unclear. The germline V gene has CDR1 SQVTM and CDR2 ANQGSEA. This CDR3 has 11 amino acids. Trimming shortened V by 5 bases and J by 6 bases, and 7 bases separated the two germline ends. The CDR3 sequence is CSVTKAGELFF. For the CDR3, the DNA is TGCAGCGTTACAAAGGCCGGGGAGCTGTTTTTT.

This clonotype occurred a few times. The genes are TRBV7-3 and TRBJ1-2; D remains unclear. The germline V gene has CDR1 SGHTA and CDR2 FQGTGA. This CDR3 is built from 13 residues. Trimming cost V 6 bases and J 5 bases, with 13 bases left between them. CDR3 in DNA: TGTGCCAGCAGTCCTGGACGGATATATGGCTACACCTTC. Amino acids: CASSPGRIYGYTF.

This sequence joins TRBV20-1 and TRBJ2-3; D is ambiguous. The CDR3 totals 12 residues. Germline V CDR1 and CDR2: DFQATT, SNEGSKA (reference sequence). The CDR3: CRMGSSTDTQYF. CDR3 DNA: TGCCGAATGGGATCTAGCACAGATACGCAGTATTTT.

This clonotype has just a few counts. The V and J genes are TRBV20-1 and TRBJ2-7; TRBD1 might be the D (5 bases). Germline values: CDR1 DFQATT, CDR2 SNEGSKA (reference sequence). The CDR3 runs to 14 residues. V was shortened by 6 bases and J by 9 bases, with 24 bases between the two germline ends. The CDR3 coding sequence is TGCAGTGCACCAGCCAGGGAAAGGGGCCCGAGGCAGTACTTC. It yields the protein CSAPARERGPRQYF.